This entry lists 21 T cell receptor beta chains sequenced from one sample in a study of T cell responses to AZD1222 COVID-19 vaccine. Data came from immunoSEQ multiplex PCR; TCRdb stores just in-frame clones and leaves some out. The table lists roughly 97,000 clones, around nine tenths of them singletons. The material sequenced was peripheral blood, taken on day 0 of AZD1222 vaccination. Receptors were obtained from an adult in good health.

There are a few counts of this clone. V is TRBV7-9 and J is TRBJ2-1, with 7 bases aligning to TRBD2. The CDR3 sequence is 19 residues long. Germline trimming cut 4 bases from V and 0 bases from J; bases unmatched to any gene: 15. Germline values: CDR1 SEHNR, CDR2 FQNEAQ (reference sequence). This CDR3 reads CASSSSGDYRPRSYNEQFF. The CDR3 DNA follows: TGTGCCAGCAGCTCATCCGGGGACTACCGACCCCGCTCCTACAATGAGCAGTTCTTC.

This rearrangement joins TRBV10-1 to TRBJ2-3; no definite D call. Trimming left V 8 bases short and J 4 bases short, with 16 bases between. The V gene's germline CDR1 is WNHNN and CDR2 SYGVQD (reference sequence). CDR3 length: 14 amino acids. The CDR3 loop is CASGPGRSPDTQYF. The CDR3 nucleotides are TGCGCCAGCGGCCCCGGACGAAGCCCAGATACGCAGTATTTT.

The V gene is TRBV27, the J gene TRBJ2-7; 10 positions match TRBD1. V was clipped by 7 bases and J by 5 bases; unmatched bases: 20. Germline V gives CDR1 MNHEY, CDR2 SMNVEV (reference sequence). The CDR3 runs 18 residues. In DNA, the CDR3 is TGTGCCAGCACCCTACCGGGGCGCCCGGGACAGGGGTTCCACGAGCAGTACTTC. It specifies CASTLPGRPGQGFHEQYF.

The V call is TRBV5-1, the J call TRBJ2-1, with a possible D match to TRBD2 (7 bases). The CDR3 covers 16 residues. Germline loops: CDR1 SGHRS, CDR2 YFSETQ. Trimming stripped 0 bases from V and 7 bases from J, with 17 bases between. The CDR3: CASSLGVSRGHNEQFF. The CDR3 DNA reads TGCGCCAGCAGCTTGGGTGTTTCGCGGGGGCATAATGAGCAGTTCTTC.

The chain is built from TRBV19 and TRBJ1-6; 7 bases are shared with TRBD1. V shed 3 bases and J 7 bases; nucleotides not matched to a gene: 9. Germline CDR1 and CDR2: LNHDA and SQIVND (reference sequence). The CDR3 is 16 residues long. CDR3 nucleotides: TGTGCCAGTAGTATCCCTAGAGGGGGCGTGAATTCACCCCTCCACTTT. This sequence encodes CASSIPRGGVNSPLHF.

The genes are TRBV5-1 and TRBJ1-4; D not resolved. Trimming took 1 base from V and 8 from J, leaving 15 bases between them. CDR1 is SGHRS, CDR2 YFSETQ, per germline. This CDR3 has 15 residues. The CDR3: CASSLSRALGEKLFF. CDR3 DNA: TGCGCCAGCAGCTTGTCACGGGCCTTGGGGGAAAAACTGTTTTTT.

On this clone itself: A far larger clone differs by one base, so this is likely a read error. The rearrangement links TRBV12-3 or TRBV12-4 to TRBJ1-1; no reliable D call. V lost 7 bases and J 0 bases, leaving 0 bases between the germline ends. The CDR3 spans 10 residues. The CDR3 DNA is TGTGCCAGCATGAACACTGAAGCTTTCTTT. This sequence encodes CASMNTEAFF.

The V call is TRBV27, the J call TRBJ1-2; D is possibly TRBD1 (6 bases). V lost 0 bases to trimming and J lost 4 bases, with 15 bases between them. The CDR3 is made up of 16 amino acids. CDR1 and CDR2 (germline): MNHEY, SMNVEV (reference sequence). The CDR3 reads CASSLSAVTGTYGYTF. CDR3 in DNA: TGTGCCAGCAGTTTATCGGCCGTAACAGGGACCTATGGCTACACCTTC.

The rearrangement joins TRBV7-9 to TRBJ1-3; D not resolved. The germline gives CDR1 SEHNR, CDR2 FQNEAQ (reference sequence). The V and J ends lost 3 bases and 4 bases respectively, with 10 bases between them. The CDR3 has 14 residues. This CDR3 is CASSFGLRGNTIYF. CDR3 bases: TGTGCCAGCAGCTTCGGCCTCAGAGGAAACACCATATATTTT.

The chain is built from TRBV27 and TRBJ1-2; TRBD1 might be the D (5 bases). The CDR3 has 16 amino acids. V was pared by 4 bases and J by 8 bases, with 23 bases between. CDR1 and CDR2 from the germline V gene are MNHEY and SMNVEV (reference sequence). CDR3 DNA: TGTGCCAGCAGTTCCCGCGCGTTTGACAGCTTAAGAGGCTACACCTTC. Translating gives CASSSRAFDSLRGYTF.

Here the CDR3 DNA reads TGCAGCCCCCTCTTACAGGGGGAGAATGAGCAGTTCTTC. Translating it yields CSPLLQGENEQFF. The V gene is TRBV29-1, the J gene TRBJ2-1, with 8 bases aligning to TRBD1. V gave up 8 bases and J gave up 7 bases; unmatched junction bases: 10. This CDR3 is built from 13 residues. Germline V gives CDR1 SQVTM, CDR2 ANQGSEA.

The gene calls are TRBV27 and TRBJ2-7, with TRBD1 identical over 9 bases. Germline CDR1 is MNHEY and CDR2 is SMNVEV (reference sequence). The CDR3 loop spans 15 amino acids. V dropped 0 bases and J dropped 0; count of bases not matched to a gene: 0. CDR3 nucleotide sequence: TGTGCCAGCAGTTTATCGACAGGGGGCTCCTACGAGCAGTACTTC. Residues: CASSLSTGGSYEQYF.

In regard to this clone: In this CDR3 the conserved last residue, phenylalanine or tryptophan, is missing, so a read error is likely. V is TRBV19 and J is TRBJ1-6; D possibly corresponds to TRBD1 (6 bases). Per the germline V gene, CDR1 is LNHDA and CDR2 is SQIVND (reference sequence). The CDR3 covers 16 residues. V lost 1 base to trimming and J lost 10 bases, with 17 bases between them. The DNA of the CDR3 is TGTGCCAGTAGTATAGTAGGGCAGGGGAGGCACTCACCCCTCCACCTT. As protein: CASSIVGQGRHSPLHL.

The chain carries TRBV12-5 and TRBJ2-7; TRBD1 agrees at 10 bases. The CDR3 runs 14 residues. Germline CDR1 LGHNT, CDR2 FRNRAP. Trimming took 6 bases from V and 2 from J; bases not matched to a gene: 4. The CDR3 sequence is CASGGDRGAYEQYF. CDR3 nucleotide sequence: TGTGCTAGTGGAGGGGACAGGGGCGCCTACGAGCAGTACTTC.

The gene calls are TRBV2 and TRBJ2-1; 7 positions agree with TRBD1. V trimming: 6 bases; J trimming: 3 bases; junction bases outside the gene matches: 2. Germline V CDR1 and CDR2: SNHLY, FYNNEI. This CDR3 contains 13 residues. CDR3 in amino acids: CASRTGFYNEQFF. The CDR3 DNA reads TGTGCCAGCAGGACAGGGTTCTACAATGAGCAGTTCTTC.

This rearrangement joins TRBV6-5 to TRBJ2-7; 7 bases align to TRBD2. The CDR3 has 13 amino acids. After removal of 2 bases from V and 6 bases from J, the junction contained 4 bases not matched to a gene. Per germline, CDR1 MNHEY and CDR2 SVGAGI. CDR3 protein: CASSYGSGGEQYF. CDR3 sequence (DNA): TGTGCCAGCAGTTACGGTTCGGGGGGCGAGCAGTACTTC.

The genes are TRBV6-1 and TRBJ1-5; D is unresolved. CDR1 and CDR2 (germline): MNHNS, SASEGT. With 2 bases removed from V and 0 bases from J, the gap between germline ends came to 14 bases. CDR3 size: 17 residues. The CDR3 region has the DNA TGTGCCAGCAGTGAATGGGAGGGTGGATATAGCAATCAGCCCCAGCATTTT. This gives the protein CASSEWEGGYSNQPQHF.

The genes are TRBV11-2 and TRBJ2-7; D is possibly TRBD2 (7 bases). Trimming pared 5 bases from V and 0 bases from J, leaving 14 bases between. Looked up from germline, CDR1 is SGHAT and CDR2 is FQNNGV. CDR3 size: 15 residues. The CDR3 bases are TGTGCCAGCAGCAGGTTCCGGGGGGCCTCCTACGAGCAGTACTTC. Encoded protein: CASSRFRGASYEQYF.

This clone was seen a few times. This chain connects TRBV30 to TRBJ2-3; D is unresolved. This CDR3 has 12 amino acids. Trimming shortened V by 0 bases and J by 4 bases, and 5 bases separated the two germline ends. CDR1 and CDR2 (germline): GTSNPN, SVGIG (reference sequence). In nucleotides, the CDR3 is TGTGCCTGGAGTGTAGGATCAGATACGCAGTATTTT. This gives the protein CAWSVGSDTQYF. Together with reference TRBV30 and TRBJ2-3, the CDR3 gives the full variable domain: SQTIHQWPATLVQPVGSPLSLECTVEGTSNPNLYWYRQAAGRGLQLLFYSVGIGQISSEVPQNLSASRPQDRQFILSSKKLLLSDSGFYLCAWSVGSDTQYFGPGTRLTVL.

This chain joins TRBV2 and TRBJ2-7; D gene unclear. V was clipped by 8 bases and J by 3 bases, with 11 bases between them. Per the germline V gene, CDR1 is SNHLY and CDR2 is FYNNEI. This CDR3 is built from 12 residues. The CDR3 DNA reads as TGTGCCAGCGAGGAATGGAGCTACGAGCAGTACTTC. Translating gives CASEEWSYEQYF.

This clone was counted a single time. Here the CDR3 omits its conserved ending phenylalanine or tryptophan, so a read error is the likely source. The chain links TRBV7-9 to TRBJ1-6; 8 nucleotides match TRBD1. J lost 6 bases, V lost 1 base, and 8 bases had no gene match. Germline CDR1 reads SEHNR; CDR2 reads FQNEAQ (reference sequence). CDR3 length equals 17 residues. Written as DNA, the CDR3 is TGTGCCAGCAGCTTAGTACAGGGGGTGAAGGTTAATTCACCCCTCCACCTT. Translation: CASSLVQGVKVNSPLHL.